What follows describes a single T cell receptor (beta chain). The antigen it recognizes is unknown. Within one base of it there is no much larger clone, and no base qualities were kept. From the germline V gene, CDR1 is MNHNS and CDR2 is SASEGT. V was cut back by 7 bases and J by 6 bases, leaving a gap of 19 bases between them. The CDR3 measures 14 amino acids from cysteine to phenylalanine. The kept DNA is CDR3 alone, 42 bases in frame from the first base. No patient had received any treatment before thyroid surgery. Patient clinical samples collected from 2012 to 2018 were retrospectively analysed using T-cell receptor beta sequencing. The library was generated by PCR. Instrument used: Illumina HiSeq 4000. High-throughput sequencing was used to profile the TCR beta-chain CDR3 region of every patient. The source study handled its data this way. CDR3 differences across clinicopathological groups were used to build a classifier for discriminating distant-metastatic papillary thyroid cancer patients. Repertoire diversity was assessed with the Shannon index, and tumor-blood repertoire similarity with the Morisita-Horn index. TCRdb cleaned the public reads at Q25 with fastp, built clones with MiXCR and kept in-frame beta chains. V and J calls and clone size were set by TCRdb, not the authors. The sample includes over 30,000 clones, with around a third observed a single time. Around 15% of the sample is in the top ten clones.

The source of the sample is a study of metastatic and nonmetastatic thyroid tumors (dated by TCRdb to 2018 to 2020). With regard to the full study: Repertoires were compared across peripheral blood and tumor or nodule tissue samples from malignant and benign thyroid patients.

Overall study outcomes, separate from this receptor: In both blood and tumor samples, malignant tumors were reported to have significantly higher TCR beta diversity than benign nodules.

Recombination connected TRBV6-1 to TRBJ2-7, with a weak D call of TRBD1 (6 bases match). Sequences were obtained from tumor tissue. This TCR derives from a female donor with papillary thyroid cancer or a benign thyroid nodule (not recorded which). Some clones in this sample may be carry-over from other donors' samples. The CDR3 has the sequence CASTSGHEKGEQYF. Here is the DNA: TGTGCCAGCACCTCGGGACACGAGAAGGGCGAGCAGTACTTC.